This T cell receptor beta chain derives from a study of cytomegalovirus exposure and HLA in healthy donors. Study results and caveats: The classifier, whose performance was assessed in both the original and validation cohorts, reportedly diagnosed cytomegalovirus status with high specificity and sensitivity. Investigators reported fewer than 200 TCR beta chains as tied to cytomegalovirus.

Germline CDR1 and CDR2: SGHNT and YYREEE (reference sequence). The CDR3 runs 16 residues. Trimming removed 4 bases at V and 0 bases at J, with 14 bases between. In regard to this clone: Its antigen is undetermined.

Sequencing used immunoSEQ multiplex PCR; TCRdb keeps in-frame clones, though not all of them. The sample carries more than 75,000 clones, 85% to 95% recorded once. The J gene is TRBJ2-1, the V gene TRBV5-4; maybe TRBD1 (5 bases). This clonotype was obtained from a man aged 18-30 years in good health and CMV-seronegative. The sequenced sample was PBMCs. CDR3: CASSAVLGRSYNEQFF. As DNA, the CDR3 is TGTGCCAGCAGCGCGGTTTTGGGGCGCTCCTACAATGAGCAGTTCTTC.